This TCR beta chain was sequenced for a study of blood T cell repertoires in COVID-19. Turning to the study itself: Specimens from acute and convalescent COVID-19 originated in the United States, Italy and Spain. In each case, the material was cDNA or gDNA derived from T cells, B-cell-depleted T cells, or PBMCs.

The germline V gene has CDR1 SGDLS and CDR2 YYNGEE. The length of the CDR3 is 14 residues. V was cut by 0 bases and J by 2 bases, with 8 bases left in between. The Seattle patients joined while their infection was active and were tracked longitudinally afterward. Original methodology: Estimation of nucleated cell counts relied on the amplification of reference gene primers. Data came from immunoSEQ multiplex PCR; TCRdb stores just in-frame clones and leaves some out. V and J calls and clone size are copied from that table; D and trimming were computed from the DNA. The table has approximately 330,000 clones, about nine tenths seen once; the top ten hold roughly 9.9%.

The receptor comes from a man aged 30 to 45 with COVID-19, enrolled during active disease. Sequenced material: peripheral blood. The chain joins TRBV9 to TRBJ2-5, with TRBD1 as a possible D gene (5 bases). CDR3 nucleotide sequence: TGTGCCAGCAGCGTAGTTGCAGGGCAAGAGACCCAGTACTTC. It encodes CASSVVAGQETQYF.